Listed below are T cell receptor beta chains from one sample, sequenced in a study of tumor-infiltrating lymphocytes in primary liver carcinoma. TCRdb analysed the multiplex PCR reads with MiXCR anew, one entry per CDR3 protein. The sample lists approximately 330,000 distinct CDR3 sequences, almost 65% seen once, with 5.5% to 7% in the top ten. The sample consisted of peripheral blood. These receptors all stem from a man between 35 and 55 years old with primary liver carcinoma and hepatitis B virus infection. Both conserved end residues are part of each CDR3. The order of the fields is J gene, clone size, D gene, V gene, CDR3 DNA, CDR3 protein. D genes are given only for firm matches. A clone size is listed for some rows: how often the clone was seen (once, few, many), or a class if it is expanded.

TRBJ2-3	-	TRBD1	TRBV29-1	TGCAGCGTTGAGGCCCCGGGACAGGGTCACAGTACAGATACGCAGTATTTT	CSVEAPGQGHSTDTQYF
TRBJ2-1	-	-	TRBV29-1	TGCAGCGTTGAGCCGCTAGCACAGCTACAGTTCTTC	CSVEPLAQLQFF
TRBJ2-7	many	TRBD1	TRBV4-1	TGCGCCAGCAGCCCCCGTACCGGGACAGCCTACGAGCAGTACTTC	CASSPRTGTAYEQYF
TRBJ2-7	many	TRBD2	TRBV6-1	TGTGCCAGCAGTGAAGTGACTAGCGGGAGTGACGAGCAGTACTTC	CASSEVTSGSDEQYF
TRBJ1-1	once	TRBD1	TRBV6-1	TGTGCCTGCAGTGGGGGACAGGGCATGAACACTGAAGCTCTCTTT	CACSGGQGMNTEALF
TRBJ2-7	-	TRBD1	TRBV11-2	TGTGCTAGCAGCTCAGGACAGGGGGTCTACAAGCAGTACTTC	CASSSGQGVYKQYF
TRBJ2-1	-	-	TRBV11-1	TGTGCCAGCAGCGCTTGCGGGAATCACATTGAGCAGCTCTTC	CASSACGNHIEQLF
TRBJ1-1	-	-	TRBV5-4	TGTGCCAGCAGCCACCCGTCCACTCCACCCGAAGCTTTCTTT	CASSHPSTPPEAFF
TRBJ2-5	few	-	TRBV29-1	-	CSPRGGQGAVLGETQCF
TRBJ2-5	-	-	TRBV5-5	TGTACCAGCAGCTTGGGAAGTATTTGGCGAGGAGAGACCCAGTACTTC	CTSSLGSIWRGETQYF
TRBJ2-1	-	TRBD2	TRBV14	TGTGCCAGCAGCCCTCGCAGGCGGCTAGCGGTTAATGAGCAGTTCTTC	CASSPRRRLAVNEQFF
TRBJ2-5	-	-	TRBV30	TGTGCCTGGAGCCTAGGGGGTTTGGGGACCCGGTACTTC	CAWSLGGLGTRYF
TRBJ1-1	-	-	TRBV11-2	TGTGCCAGCAGCGCCGACAGGACAAACACTGAAGCTTTCTTT	CASSADRTNTEAFF
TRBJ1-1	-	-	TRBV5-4	TGTGCCAGCAGCTCTAGCCCTCTTGTCCTGCAAGCTTTCTTT	CASSSSPLVLQAFF
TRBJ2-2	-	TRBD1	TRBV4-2	TGTGCCAGCAGCTCCAGGACAGGGGCTAACACCGGGGATCTTTTTTTT	CASSSRTGANTGDLFF
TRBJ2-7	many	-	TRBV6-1	TGTGCCAGCAGCCTTAACTCCTACGAGCAGTACTTC	CASSLNSYEQYF
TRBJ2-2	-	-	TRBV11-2	TGTGCCAGCAGTCAACAGGGTTCCTGGGAGCTGTTTTTT	CASSQQGSWELFF
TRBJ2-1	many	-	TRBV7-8	TGTGCCAGCAGCTTAGTGGGATCGTACAATGAGCAGTTCTTC	CASSLVGSYNEQFF
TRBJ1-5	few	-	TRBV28	TGTGCCAGCAGTTTCGCCCAGGGAGGGGATCAGCCCCAGCATTTT	CASSFAQGGDQPQHF
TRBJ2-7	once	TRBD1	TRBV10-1	TGCACCAGTCCGGGACAGGGGTCCTACGAGCAGTACTTC	CTSPGQGSYEQYF
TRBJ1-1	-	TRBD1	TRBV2	TGTGCCAGCAGCCTGGACAGGGCGGGAACAGGAGGCACTGAAGCTTTCTTT	CASSLDRAGTGGTEAFF
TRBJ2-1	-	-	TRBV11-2	TGTGCCAGCTCATCGGGCGGACGCTTCAATGAGCAGTTCTTC	CASSSGGRFNEQFF
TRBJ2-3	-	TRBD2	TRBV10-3	TGTGCCATCAGTTATTCAGCGGGAGGGCCAGATACGCAGTATTTT	CAISYSAGGPDTQYF
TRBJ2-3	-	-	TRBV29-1	TGCAGCGTCTCTGGCAGCTACACAGATACGCAGTATTTT	CSVSGSYTDTQYF
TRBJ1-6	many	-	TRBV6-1	TGTGCCAGCAGTGCCCAGACGGTCCAGGGTTCACCCCTCCACTTT	CASSAQTVQGSPLHF
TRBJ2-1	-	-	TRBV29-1	TGCGGCTATGAAGACTCGCTTCACAATGACCAGTTCTTC	CGYEDSLHNDQFF
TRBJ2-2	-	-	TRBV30	TGTGCCTGGAGTGTAGTTGGGGGCAGCACCGGGGAGCTGTTTTTT	CAWSVVGGSTGELFF
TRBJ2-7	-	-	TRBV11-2	TGTGCCAGCAGCGTCACAGCTTACGAGCAGCACTTC	CASSVTAYEQHF
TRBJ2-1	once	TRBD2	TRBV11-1	TGTGTCAGCAGCTTGGATAGCGGGAGTGGGAGAGATGAGCAGTTCTTC	CVSSLDSGSGRDEQFF
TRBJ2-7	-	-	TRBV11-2	TGTGTCAGCAGCTTTAGGGAGTTGGATGAGCAGTACTTC	CVSSFRELDEQYF
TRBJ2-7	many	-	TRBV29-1	TGCAGCGTTGAACCGACCCACCACGAGCAGTACTTC	CSVEPTHHEQYF
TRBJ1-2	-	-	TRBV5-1	TGCGCCAGCAGCTTGGAGGGACGGTATGGCTACACCTTC	CASSLEGRYGYTF
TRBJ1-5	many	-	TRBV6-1	TGTGGCGAGCGAGGGGACAATAGCAATCAGCCCCAGCATTTT	CGERGDNSNQPQHF
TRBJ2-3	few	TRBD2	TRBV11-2	TGTGCTAGCAACTTATCAACGGGAGCGGGAGTCGATACGCAGTATTTT	CASNLSTGAGVDTQYF
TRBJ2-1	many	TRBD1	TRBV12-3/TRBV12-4	TGTGCCAGCATCCCCCGACAGGGTGGCTCCTACAATGAGCAGTTCTTC	CASIPRQGGSYNEQFF
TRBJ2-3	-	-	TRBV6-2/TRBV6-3	TGTGCCAGCAAGTGGGTTTCTGCAGATACGCAGTATTTT	CASKWVSADTQYF
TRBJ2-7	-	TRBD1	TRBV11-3	TGTGCCAGCAGCTTAGATGGGACAGACAACGAGCAGTACTTC	CASSLDGTDNEQYF
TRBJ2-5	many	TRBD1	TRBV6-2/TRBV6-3	TGTGCCAGCAGTTACCGGGGACAGTCAAGGGGGACCCAGTACTTC	CASSYRGQSRGTQYF
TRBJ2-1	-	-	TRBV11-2	TGTGCCAGCAGTATACACCCACTAGCTCTTGAGCAGTTCTTC	CASSIHPLALEQFF
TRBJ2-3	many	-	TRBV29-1	TGCAGCGTTTCCATATCACTAGGGGATACGCAGTATTTT	CSVSISLGDTQYF
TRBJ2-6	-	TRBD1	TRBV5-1	TGCGCCACCTCGACAGGGGGCAGCTCTAGGGCCAACGTCCTGACTTTC	CATSTGGSSRANVLTF
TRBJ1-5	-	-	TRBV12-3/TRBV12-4	TGTGCCTGCAGCCAACAGGGCGACAATCAGCCCCAGCATTTT	CACSQQGDNQPQHF
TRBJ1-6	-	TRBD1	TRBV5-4	TGTGCCAGCAGCCCGCGACAGGGACCTTCACCCCTCCACTTT	CASSPRQGPSPLHF
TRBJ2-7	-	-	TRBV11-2	TGTGCCAGCAGCTGGCATAGCGGCACCGCCTACGAGCAGTACTTC	CASSWHSGTAYEQYF
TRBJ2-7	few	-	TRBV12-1	TGTGCCAGCAGCTTTGCCCGCACTGCTCGGGACGAGCAGTACTTC	CASSFARTARDEQYF
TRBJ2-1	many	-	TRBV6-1	TGTGCCAGCAGTGAAGATAGGGGTTCCCACAATGAGCAGTTCTTC	CASSEDRGSHNEQFF
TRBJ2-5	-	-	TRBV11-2	TGTGCCAGCAGTTTAAGTGGTGTGCAAGAGACCCAGTACTTC	CASSLSGVQETQYF
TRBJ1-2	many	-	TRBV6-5	TGTGCCAGCAGTTGGGGAGGGACCGATCAAGGCTACACCTTC	CASSWGGTDQGYTF
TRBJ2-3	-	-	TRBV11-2	TGTGCCAGCAGCCTTCCCCCAGCGGAAAGCACAGATACGCAGTTTTTT	CASSLPPAESTDTQFF
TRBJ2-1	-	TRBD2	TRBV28	TGTGCCAATCCCCCCCCGGGACTAGCGGGGTCCGCGGAGCAGTTCTTC	CANPPPGLAGSAEQFF
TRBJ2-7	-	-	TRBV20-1	TGCAGTGCTGGAAGGTCTGCAGCGCACGACGAGCAGTACTTC	CSAGRSAAHDEQYF
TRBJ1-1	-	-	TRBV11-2	TGTGCCAGTAGTAATAAGGGAACTGAAGCTTTCTTT	CASSNKGTEAFF
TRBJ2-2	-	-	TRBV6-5	TGTACCAGCACCCTAGGGACGGGGAATATGGTCACCGGGGAGCTATTTTTT	CTSTLGTGNMVTGELFF
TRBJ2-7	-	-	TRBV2	TGTGCCAGCACCGGCGGACTAATCCCCTACGAGCAGTACTTC	CASTGGLIPYEQYF
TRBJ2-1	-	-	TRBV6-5	TGTGCTTGCACCGACTTCAAAAATGAGCAGTTCTTC	CACTDFKNEQFF
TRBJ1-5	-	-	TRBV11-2	TGTGCCGGCAGCTACGGGACCGTCCGAGGGGAGCCCCAGCATTTT	CAGSYGTVRGEPQHF
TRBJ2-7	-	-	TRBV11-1	TGTGACAGCAGTCAACTCGACAGTTTCTCCTACGAGCAGTACTTC	CDSSQLDSFSYEQYF
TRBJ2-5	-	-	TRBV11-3	TGTGTCAGCAGCAGGGGTCAGCAAGAGACCCAGTACTTC	CVSSRGQQETQYF
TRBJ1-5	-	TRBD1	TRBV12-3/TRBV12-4	TGTGGCAGCAGTCCCGGGACAGGGATTGGCAATCAGCGCCAGCATTTT	CGSSPGTGIGNQRQHF
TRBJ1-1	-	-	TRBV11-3	TGTGCCAGCATTTTAGGGGCCGGACGGACTGAATCTTTCTTT	CASILGAGRTESFF